This TCR beta chain was retrieved from a study of shared clonotypes between healthy human individuals. Study results and limitations: Sample collection involved blood only; tissue repertoires are likely different.

This clone has just one count. Its antigen is not known. Repertoires were generated with immunoSEQ multiplex PCR, while TCRdb's copy carries only in-frame clones and drops some. The table includes about 2.3 million clones, 80% to 95% detected once. After removal of 5 bases from V and 0 bases from J, the junction contained 14 bases not matched to a gene. The CDR3 has 18 residues. The germline gives CDR1 LNHDA, CDR2 SQIVND (reference sequence). The donors were all Caucasian adults (living in Nashville, Tennessee). The rearrangement uses TRBV19 and TRBJ2-3; 7 bases agree with TRBD2. The clonotype comes from a man in his late teens or twenties in good health. Some clones in this sample may be carry-over from other donors' samples. The sequencing sample was made of naive CD4+ T cells from PBMCs. The subset is: CD45RA+ positively selected. This CDR3 is CASSRPSGGPVSTDTQYF. The CDR3 nucleotides read TGTGCCAGTAGTCGGCCTAGCGGAGGCCCAGTAAGCACAGATACGCAGTATTTT. The variable domain in full, with the rest retrieved from reference TRBV19 and TRBJ2-3, is DGGITQSPKYLFRKEGQNVTLSCEQNLNHDAMYWYRQDPGQGLRLIYYSQIVNDFQKGDIAEGYSVSREKKESFPLTVTSAQKNPTAFYLCASSRPSGGPVSTDTQYFGPGTRLTVL.